A single sample is the source of the 12 T cell receptor beta chains below, sequenced in a study of blood T cell repertoires in COVID-19 (dated by TCRdb to the early 2020s). The library came from the immunoSEQ multiplex PCR assay. TCRdb holds this immuneACCESS table with in-frame rearrangements only. Some clones are missing; in checked studies, unresolved V genes explain under half, and the rest has no known cause. For this sample the table gives some 230,000 clones, of which around 87% were detected only once. The ten largest account for approximately 3.5% of the sample. Sequencing used PBMCs or T cells enriched from blood (not recorded which). The receptors here all came from a woman younger than 30 in a cohort exposed to, infected with or recovered from COVID-19 (not recorded which).

About this clone: One junction end does not reproduce the germline sequence, and a read error may be involved. The chain carries TRBV7-6 and TRBJ1-2; D gene uncertain. Germline V lookup: CDR1 SGHVS, CDR2 FNYEAQ. The CDR3 totals 13 residues. CDR3 region: CASSLNSDYGYIF. DNA of the CDR3: TGTGCCAGCAGCTTAAACAGCGACTATGGCTACATCTTC. Full variable domain (outside the CDR3, taken from reference TRBV7-6 and TRBJ1-2): GAGVSQSPRYKVTKRGQDVALRCDPISGHVSLYWYRQALGQGPEFLTYFNYEAQQDKSGLPNDRFSAERPEGSISTLTIQRTEQRDSAMYRCASSLNSDYGYIFGSGTRLTVV.

The gene calls are TRBV24-1 and TRBJ2-3, with TRBD1 matching 9 bases. Germline V gives CDR1 KGHDR, CDR2 SFDVKD. This CDR3 is built from 16 residues. V dropped 4 bases and J dropped 4; count of bases not matched to a gene: 8. CDR3 DNA sequence: TGTGCCACCAGTGACAGTGGGACAGGGTCTCCAGATACGCAGTATTTT. As protein: CATSDSGTGSPDTQYF.

The chain combines TRBV5-1 with TRBJ1-4; D ambiguous. Trimming left V 4 bases short and J 1 base short, with 2 bases between. The CDR3 is 12 residues long. Per the germline V gene, CDR1 is SGHRS and CDR2 is YFSETQ. CDR3 DNA: TGCGCCAGCAGCCTAACTAATGAAAAACTGTTTTTT. Encoded protein: CASSLTNEKLFF.

The chain couples TRBV3-1 (or the pseudogene TRBV3-2) to TRBJ2-7; the match to TRBD1 covers 11 bases. The V segment lost 4 bases and the J segment 3 bases; nucleotides outside the gene matches: 2. The CDR3 extends over 14 amino acids. CDR1 is LGHDT and CDR2 is YNNKEL in the germline V gene (reference sequence). The CDR3 protein is CASSPGTGGYEQYF. As DNA, the CDR3 is TGTGCCAGCAGCCCCGGGACAGGGGGCTACGAGCAGTACTTC.

The chain combines TRBV15 with TRBJ1-3; 8 bases agree with TRBD1. V was clipped by 4 bases and J by 0 bases; unmatched bases: 5. The length of the CDR3 is 16 residues. The germline gives CDR1 LNHNV, CDR2 YYDKDF (reference sequence). DNA of the CDR3: TGTGCCACCAGCATAGGACAGGGTGGCTCTGGAAACACCATATATTTT. Protein: CATSIGQGGSGNTIYF.

Concerning this clone itself: Other DNA sequences within the sample encode an identical CDR3. This chain joins TRBV19 and TRBJ2-3, with D perhaps TRBD2 (6 bases). The CDR3 spans 15 residues. CDR1 is LNHDA and CDR2 is SQIVND in the germline V gene (reference sequence). V was clipped by 1 base and J by 0 bases, with 8 bases between them. CDR3 coding DNA: TGTGCCAGTAGTATAGGGGGAGGAAGCACAGATACGCAGTATTTT. It encodes CASSIGGGSTDTQYF. Using reference TRBV19 and TRBJ2-3 for the parts outside the CDR3, the full variable domain is DGGITQSPKYLFRKEGQNVTLSCEQNLNHDAMYWYRQDPGQGLRLIYYSQIVNDFQKGDIAEGYSVSREKKESFPLTVTSAQKNPTAFYLCASSIGGGSTDTQYFGPGTRLTVL.

The rearrangement uses TRBV5-4 and TRBJ2-2; D may be TRBD1 (6 bases). Germline lookup yields CDR1 SGHNT and CDR2 YYREEE (reference sequence). V lost 4 bases and J 7 bases, leaving 14 bases between the germline ends. The CDR3 is 14 amino acids. CDR3 bases: TGTGCCAGCAGCGCGGACAGTAAAGTCGGGGAGCTGTTTTTT. Its protein product is CASSADSKVGELFF. The variable domain in full, with the rest retrieved from reference TRBV5-4 and TRBJ2-2, is ETGVTQSPTHLIKTRGQQVTLRCSSQSGHNTVSWYQQALGQGPQFIFQYYREEENGRGNFPPRFSGLQFPNYSSELNVNALELDDSALYLCASSADSKVGELFFGEGSRLTVL.

V gene TRBV6-5 combines with J gene TRBJ1-1; D might be TRBD1 (6 bases). The ends were cut back, 6 bases at V and 6 bases at J, with 11 bases in the middle. Germline V gives CDR1 MNHEY, CDR2 SVGAGI. This CDR3 is 12 amino acids long. This CDR3 is CASRAGAAEAFF. The CDR3 bases are TGTGCCAGCAGGGCAGGGGCAGCTGAAGCTTTCTTT.

The chain recombines TRBV7-3 with TRBJ2-7, with D possibly matching TRBD1 (7 bases). The CDR3 loop spans 13 amino acids. Germline CDR1 SGHTA, CDR2 FQGTGA. The V end was cut by 3 bases, the J end by 6 bases, with 12 bases between. The CDR3 reads CASSFRQGGEQYF. DNA for the CDR3: TGTGCCAGCAGCTTCCGACAGGGAGGCGAGCAGTACTTC.

DNA of the CDR3: TGTGCCAGCAAGCGACAGGCGGATAACACTGAAGCTTTCTTT. Its protein product is CASKRQADNTEAFF. This sequence joins TRBV25-1 and TRBJ1-1; D is perhaps TRBD1 (6 bases). Per germline, CDR1 MGHDK and CDR2 SYGVNS. Trimming took off 7 bases at V and 2 bases at J, with 14 bases between the two ends. The CDR3 runs to 14 residues.

CDR3 sequence reads: CASKHADQPQHF. CDR3 coding DNA: TGTGCCAGCAAACATGCGGATCAGCCCCAGCATTTT. The V call is TRBV6-5, the J call TRBJ1-5; D is ambiguous. The germline V gene has CDR1 MNHEY and CDR2 SVGAGI. CDR3 length: 12 residues. Trimming removed 7 bases at V and 5 bases at J, with 9 bases between.

The CDR3 DNA follows: TGCAGTGCTAGTTTGGGACTAGCAACAGATACGCAGTATTTT. This sequence encodes CSASLGLATDTQYF. The chain joins TRBV20-1 to TRBJ2-3, with 9 bases aligning to TRBD2. The V gene end was trimmed by 3 bases and the J gene end by 3 bases; junction bases not matched to a gene: 4. CDR3 length: 14 amino acids. Germline CDR1 is DFQATT and CDR2 is SNEGSKA (reference sequence).